This T cell receptor beta chain was captured in a study of blood T cell repertoires in COVID-19. The assay was immunoSEQ multiplex PCR, and TCRdb's table has in-frame clones only and misses some. This sample yields about 50,000 clones, of which more than 75% are seen a single time; over 2% belongs to the top ten. The CDR3 is 19 residues long. V lost 1 base and J 0 bases, leaving 16 bases between the germline ends. Germline CDR1 SGHAT, CDR2 FQNNGV. The J gene is TRBJ1-6, the V gene TRBV11-2; perhaps TRBD1 as D (5 bases). What was sequenced was peripheral blood. The clonotype comes from a woman older than 75 with COVID-19, enrolled during active disease. CDR3 region: CASSLGILQGSSYNSPLHF. The DNA for the CDR3 is TGTGCCAGCAGCTTAGGAATACTCCAGGGAAGCTCCTATAATTCACCCCTCCACTTT.